This T cell receptor beta chain was captured in a study of early T cells in non-severe SARS-CoV-2 infection. Individual cDNA molecules were tagged with unique molecular identifiers. TCRdb passed the 5' RACE reads through MiXCR, listing each CDR3 protein once. The data show approximately 100,000 distinct CDR3 sequences, 9.5% to 11% seen once. Germline CDR1 is SNHLY and CDR2 is FYNNEI. V lost 4 bases and J lost 4, with 15 bases in between. This CDR3 region has 15 residues. This sequence originates from an adult who was a healthcare worker with PCR-confirmed SARS-CoV-2 infection or an uninfected control (not recorded which). Sequenced sample: whole blood. The chain recombines TRBV2 with TRBJ2-3; a weak D match, TRBD2 (5 bases). The CDR3 nucleotides are TGTGCCAGCAGTGGGGCTCCTAGAGGGTCAGATACGCAGTATTTT. As protein: CASSGAPRGSDTQYF.